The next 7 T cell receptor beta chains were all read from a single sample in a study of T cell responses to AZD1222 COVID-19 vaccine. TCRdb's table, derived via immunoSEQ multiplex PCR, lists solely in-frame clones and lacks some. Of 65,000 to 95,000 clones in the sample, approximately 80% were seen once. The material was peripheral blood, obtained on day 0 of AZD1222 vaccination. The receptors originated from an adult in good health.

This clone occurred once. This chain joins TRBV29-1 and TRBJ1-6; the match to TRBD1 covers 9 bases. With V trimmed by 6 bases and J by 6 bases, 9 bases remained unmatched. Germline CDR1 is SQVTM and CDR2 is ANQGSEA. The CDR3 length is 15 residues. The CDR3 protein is CSVMIPTGGNSPLHF. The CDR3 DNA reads TGCAGCGTCATGATCCCGACAGGGGGTAATTCACCCCTCCACTTT. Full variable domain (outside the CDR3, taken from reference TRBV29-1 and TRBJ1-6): SAVISQKPSRDICQRGTSLTIQCQVDSQVTMMFWYRQQPGQSLTLIATANQGSEATYESGFVIDKFPISRPNLTFSTLTVSNMSPEDSSIYLCSVMIPTGGNSPLHFGNGTRLTVT.

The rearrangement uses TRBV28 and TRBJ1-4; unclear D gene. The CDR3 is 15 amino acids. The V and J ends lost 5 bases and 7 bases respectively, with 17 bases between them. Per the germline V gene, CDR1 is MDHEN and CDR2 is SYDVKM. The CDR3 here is CASSPWTVAVEKLFF. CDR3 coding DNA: TGTGCCAGCAGTCCTTGGACGGTGGCGGTTGAAAAACTGTTTTTT.

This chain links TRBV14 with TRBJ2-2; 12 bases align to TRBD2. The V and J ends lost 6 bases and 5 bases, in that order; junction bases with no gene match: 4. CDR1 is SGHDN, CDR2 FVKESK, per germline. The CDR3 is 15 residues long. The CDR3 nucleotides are TGTGCCAGCAGTCCCGGGACTAGCGGGACCGGGGAGCTGTTTTTT. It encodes CASSPGTSGTGELFF.

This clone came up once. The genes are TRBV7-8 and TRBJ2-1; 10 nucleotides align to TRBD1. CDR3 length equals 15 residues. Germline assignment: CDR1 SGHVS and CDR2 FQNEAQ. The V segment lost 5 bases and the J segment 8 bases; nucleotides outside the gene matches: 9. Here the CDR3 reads CASSRRQGASDEQFF. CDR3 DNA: TGTGCCAGCAGCCGCCGACAGGGGGCTTCGGATGAGCAGTTCTTC.

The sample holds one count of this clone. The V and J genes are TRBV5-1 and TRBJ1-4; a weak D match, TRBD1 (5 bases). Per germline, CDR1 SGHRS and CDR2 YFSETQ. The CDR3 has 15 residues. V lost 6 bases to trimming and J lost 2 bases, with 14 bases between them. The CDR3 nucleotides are TGCGCCAGCACCCTCCGAGACAGCACTAATGAAAAACTGTTTTTT. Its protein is CASTLRDSTNEKLFF.

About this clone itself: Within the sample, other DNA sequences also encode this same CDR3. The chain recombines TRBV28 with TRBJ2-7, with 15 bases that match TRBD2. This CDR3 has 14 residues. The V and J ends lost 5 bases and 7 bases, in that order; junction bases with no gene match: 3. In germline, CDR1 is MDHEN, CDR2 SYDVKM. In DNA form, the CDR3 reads TGTGCCAGCAGTGGACTAGCGGGGGGGAGGGAGCAGTACTTC. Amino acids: CASSGLAGGREQYF. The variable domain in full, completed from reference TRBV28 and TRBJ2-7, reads DVKVTQSSRYLVKRTGEKVFLECVQDMDHENMFWYRQDPGLGLRLIYFSYDVKMKEKGDIPEGYSVSREKKERFSLILESASTNQTSMYLCASSGLAGGREQYFGPGTRLTVT.

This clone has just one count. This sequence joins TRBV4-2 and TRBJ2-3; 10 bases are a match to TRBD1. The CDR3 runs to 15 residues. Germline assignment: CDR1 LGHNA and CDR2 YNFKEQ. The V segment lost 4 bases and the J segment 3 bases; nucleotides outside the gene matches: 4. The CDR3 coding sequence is TGTGCCAGCAGCCCCAGACAGGGGGCTACAGATACGCAGTATTTT. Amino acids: CASSPRQGATDTQYF.